A single sample gave rise to the 17 T cell receptor beta chains below, sequenced in a study of human T cells and chemical hapten exposure. The time point: patch test 3, about 24 weeks after DPC sensitization. Treatment indicated: therapeutic diphenylcyclopropenone sensitization with weekly scalp DPC. Using its own MiXCR run on the RACE reads, TCRdb lists one record per CDR3 protein. The sample carries some 89,000 distinct CDR3 sequences, roughly 27% recorded once. Sequenced material: whole blood, taken in connection with sensitization to the hapten diphenylcyclopropenone (DPC). The source is a man in his forties with alopecia areata. Some clones in this sample may be carry-over from other donors' samples.

This chain links TRBV28 with TRBJ1-2, with 10 bases lining up with TRBD1. Looked up from germline, CDR1 is MDHEN and CDR2 is SYDVKM. V trimming: 0 bases; J trimming: 0 bases; junction bases outside the gene matches: 4. The CDR3 has 17 residues. The CDR3 reads CASSLWDRGISNYGYTF. The DNA of the CDR3 is TGTGCCAGCAGTTTATGGGACAGGGGGATTTCTAACTATGGCTACACCTTC.

The table lists this clonotype with a few counts. The rearrangement links TRBV12-3 or TRBV12-4 to TRBJ1-4, with 7 bases identical to TRBD1. The V gene end was trimmed by 6 bases and the J gene end by 11 bases; junction bases not matched to a gene: 12. The CDR3 has 14 amino acids. CDR3 DNA sequence: TGTGCCAGCAGAACAGGGGCCCCCATTGCGAAACTGTTTTTT. Its protein is CASRTGAPIAKLFF.

The chain has TRBV9 and TRBJ2-2; D perhaps matches TRBD2 (6 bases). The germline gives CDR1 SGDLS, CDR2 YYNGEE. This CDR3 spans 16 amino acids. Deletions cut 2 bases from V and 4 bases from J, with 15 bases between. This CDR3 reads CASSVFPGAGTGELFF. The CDR3 coding sequence is TGTGCCAGCAGCGTGTTCCCGGGAGCGGGCACCGGGGAGCTGTTTTTT. The variable domain in full, completed from reference TRBV9 and TRBJ2-2, reads DSGVTQTPKHLITATGQRVTLRCSPRSGDLSVYWYQQSLDQGLQFLIQYYNGEERAKGNILERFSAQQFPDLHSELNLSSLELGDSALYFCASSVFPGAGTGELFFGEGSRLTVL.

The chain carries TRBV6-5 and TRBJ1-1; D is possibly TRBD1 (5 bases). The CDR3 is 12 amino acids. The ends were cut back, 2 bases at V and 10 bases at J, with 11 bases in the middle. From germline, CDR1 is MNHEY and CDR2 SVGAGI. DNA of the CDR3: TGTGCCAGCAGTTACGGGGGGGAGAGAGCTTTCTTT. Its protein is CASSYGGERAFF.

J is TRBJ2-7 and V is TRBV27; possibly TRBD1 or TRBD2 for D (6 bases each). The germline V gene has CDR1 MNHEY and CDR2 SMNVEV (reference sequence). The V end lost 9 bases, the J end lost 2 bases, and 23 bases lay between the germline ends. The CDR3 totals 16 residues. CDR3 sequence reads: CASSRGPVLTAYEQYF. The CDR3 coding sequence is TGTGCCAGTTCTCGGGGGCCCGTTCTAACAGCCTACGAGCAGTACTTC.

The gene calls are TRBV5-6 and TRBJ2-5; no reliable D call. Germline values: CDR1 SGHDT, CDR2 YYEEEE. Trimming removed 4 bases at V and 3 bases at J, with 16 bases between. This CDR3 is built from 15 residues. CDR3 protein: CASSALGPDKETQYF. CDR3 nucleotide sequence: TGTGCCAGCAGCGCCTTAGGACCCGACAAAGAGACCCAGTACTTC.

The chain couples TRBV28 to TRBJ2-7, with 9 bases that match TRBD1. Germline lookup yields CDR1 MDHEN and CDR2 SYDVKM. This CDR3 has 14 residues. V lost 6 bases to trimming and J lost 7 bases; unmatched junction nucleotides: 10. This chain's CDR3 is CASRQTGGGVEQYF. The CDR3 coding sequence is TGTGCCAGCAGGCAGACAGGGGGAGGGGTGGAGCAGTACTTC. The complete variable domain, with remaining parts taken from reference TRBV28 and TRBJ2-7, reads DVKVTQSSRYLVKRTGEKVFLECVQDMDHENMFWYRQDPGLGLRLIYFSYDVKMKEKGDIPEGYSVSREKKERFSLILESASTNQTSMYLCASRQTGGGVEQYFGPGTRLTVT.

This clonotype occurred a few times. This rearrangement joins TRBV10-1 to TRBJ2-3, with D possibly called TRBD1 or TRBD2 (5 bases each). Per germline, CDR1 WNHNN and CDR2 SYGVQD (reference sequence). The CDR3 is 15 residues long. V lost 6 bases and J 0 bases, leaving 13 bases between the germline ends. The CDR3 DNA is TGCGCCAGCAGCCCCGGGACCCACAGCACAGATACGCAGTATTTT. This codes for CASSPGTHSTDTQYF.

The CDR3 protein is CASSYRPRNEQFF. For the CDR3, the DNA is TGTGCCAGCAGTTACCGTCCTCGAAATGAGCAGTTCTTC. The rearrangement uses TRBV6-5 and TRBJ2-1; D gene unclear. The CDR3 has 13 amino acids. Germline CDR1 and CDR2: MNHEY and SVGAGI. Deletions cut 2 bases from V and 7 bases from J, with 9 bases between.

This clonotype was seen many times. The CDR3 loop is CASSSPGGGVYEQYF. In DNA, the CDR3 is TGTGCCAGCAGTTCCCCCGGGGGCGGGGTCTACGAGCAGTACTTC. The V gene is TRBV28, the J gene TRBJ2-7; D tentatively reads TRBD1 or TRBD2 (6 bases each). V lost 4 bases, J lost 3 bases, and 16 bases lay in between. Germline V lookup: CDR1 MDHEN, CDR2 SYDVKM. The CDR3 length is 15 residues.

V gene TRBV5-5 combines with J gene TRBJ1-5; D is uncertain. The germline V and J ends were trimmed by 0 bases and 2 bases, with 6 bases remaining between them. Germline CDR1 and CDR2: SGHKS and YYEKEE (reference sequence). This CDR3 is 14 amino acids long. The CDR3: CASSLVYGNQPQHF. The CDR3, as DNA: TGTGCCAGCAGCTTGGTATACGGCAATCAGCCCCAGCATTTT.

V gene TRBV19 combines with J gene TRBJ2-7; D is unclear. Germline V lookup: CDR1 LNHDA, CDR2 SQIVND (reference sequence). V was cut by 1 base and J by 3 bases, with 7 bases left in between. The CDR3 totals 13 residues. The CDR3, as DNA: TGTGCCAGTAGTATAGTACAGAGCTACGAGCAGTACTTC. Protein: CASSIVQSYEQYF.

This sequence joins TRBV29-1 and TRBJ2-3; 10 bases agree with TRBD2. The CDR3 is 14 amino acids. Per the germline V gene, CDR1 is SQVTM and CDR2 is ANQGSEA. V dropped 2 bases and J dropped 4; count of bases not matched to a gene: 3. As DNA, the CDR3 is TGCAGCGTTGAACCTAGCGGGAGACCAGATACGCAGTATTTT. Protein: CSVEPSGRPDTQYF.

The chain joins TRBV9 to TRBJ2-1; TRBD2 aligns across 8 bases. Germline CDR1 SGDLS, CDR2 YYNGEE. CDR3 length: 17 amino acids. V dropped 3 bases and J dropped 8; count of bases not matched to a gene: 16. The CDR3 protein is CASSARTGSGRGDEQFF. CDR3 nucleotides: TGTGCCAGCAGCGCCAGGACCGGCAGCGGGAGAGGAGATGAGCAGTTCTTC.

The genes are TRBV9 and TRBJ2-1, with D uncertain. The germline CDR1 and CDR2 sequences are SGDLS and YYNGEE. This CDR3 spans 17 amino acids. The V gene lost 4 bases and the J gene lost 0 bases, with 17 bases spanning the gap. As DNA, the CDR3 is TGTGCCAGCAGCCCATTCTTTCTCAACTTCTCCTACAATGAGCAGTTCTTC. It translates to CASSPFFLNFSYNEQFF.

The chain links TRBV6-2 or TRBV6-3 to TRBJ2-1, with a tentative D call TRBD2 (5 bases). CDR1 is MNHEY, CDR2 SVGEGT, per germline. V lost 9 bases, J lost 2 bases, and 11 bases lay in between. The CDR3 runs 13 residues. The CDR3 region has the DNA TGTGCCAGTTCGTGGGAGCCCTACAATGAGCAGTTCTTC. Translating gives CASSWEPYNEQFF.

This clonotype was seen more than once but under ten times. The chain has TRBV28 and TRBJ2-7, with 7 bases matching TRBD1. The germline gives CDR1 MDHEN, CDR2 SYDVKM. Trimming cost V 2 bases and J 4 bases; bases outside gene matches: 2. The CDR3 runs 13 residues. CDR3 coding DNA: TGTGCCAGCAGTTTAGGGGGACAGTACGAGCAGTACTTC. Translating gives CASSLGGQYEQYF.